At least ten counts were recorded for the clone carrying this T cell receptor (beta chain). What it binds is unknown. The length of the CDR3 is 13 residues. Germline V CDR1 and CDR2: MDHEN, SYDVKM. V shed 3 bases and J shed 10 bases, with 15 bases lying between them. The data were obtained in a study of shared clonotypes between healthy human individuals. Per the original data handling: Filtering differed because ImmunoSEQ produced junction-only sequences that carried no quality scores. TCRdb's copy holds only in-frame clones and misses some; the assay was immunoSEQ multiplex PCR. That table supplies the V and J calls and clone size; D and trimming were determined from the DNA. In the table there are fewer than 400,000 clones, approximately 79% of which are singletons. Broader study findings: As a rule, naive subsets had a larger estimated richness than memory subsets.

Negatively enriched CD4+ T cells were divided by CD45RA into naive and memory. The receptor was derived from a man younger than 40 in good health. Sequencing was performed on memory CD4+ T cells sorted from blood. Subset given: CD45RA-negative fraction. The gene calls are TRBV28 and TRBJ1-1; D remains unclear. As DNA, the CDR3 is TGTGCCAGCAGTTTTTATGAGTATGGTCTAGCTTTCTTT. Encoded protein: CASSFYEYGLAFF.